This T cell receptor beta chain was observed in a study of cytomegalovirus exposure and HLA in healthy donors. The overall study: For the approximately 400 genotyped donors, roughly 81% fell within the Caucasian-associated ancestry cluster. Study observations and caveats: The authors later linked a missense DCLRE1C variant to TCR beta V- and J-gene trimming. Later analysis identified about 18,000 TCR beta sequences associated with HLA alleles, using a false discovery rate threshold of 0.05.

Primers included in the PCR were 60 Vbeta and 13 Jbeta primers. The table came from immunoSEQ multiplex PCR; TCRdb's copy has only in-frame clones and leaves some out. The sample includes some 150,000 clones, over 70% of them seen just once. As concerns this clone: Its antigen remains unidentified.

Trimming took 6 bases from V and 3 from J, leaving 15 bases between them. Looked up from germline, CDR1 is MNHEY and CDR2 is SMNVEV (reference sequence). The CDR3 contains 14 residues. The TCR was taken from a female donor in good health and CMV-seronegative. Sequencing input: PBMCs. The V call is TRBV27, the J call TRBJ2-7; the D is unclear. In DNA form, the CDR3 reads TGTGCCAGCAGCGAATACGCAAACTACTACGAGCAGTACTTC. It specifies CASSEYANYYEQYF.